This T cell receptor beta chain was found in a study of blood T cell repertoires in COVID-19. In the study overall: Acute and convalescent COVID-19 samples came from the United States, Italy and Spain.

CDR1 is SGHVS and CDR2 is FQNEAQ in the germline V gene. Deletions cut 5 bases from V and 0 bases from J, with 8 bases between. This CDR3 contains 14 residues. In the source study's methods: From reference gene primer amplification, estimates of nucleated cell counts were derived. The repertoire was sequenced with immunoSEQ multiplex PCR; TCRdb's copy has only in-frame clones and lacks some. The DNA gave D and trimming, while V, J and clone size come from that table. The sample has 150,000 or so clones; about 80% are singletons. The sample comprised peripheral blood. The rearrangement uses TRBV7-8 and TRBJ1-3, with D unclear. The clonotype originates from a woman between 55 and 75 years old with acute or convalescent COVID-19. CDR3 loop: CASSPISSGNTIYF. Here the CDR3 DNA reads TGTGCCAGCAGCCCCATCAGCTCTGGAAACACCATATATTTT.